The T cell receptor beta chain described here comes from a study of shared clonotypes between healthy human individuals. The study, taken as a whole, reports: With few donors, the genetic and exposure-history diversity represented was limited.

Genomic DNA per cell subset filled all wells of several immunoSEQ plates. Only in-frame clones appear in the TCRdb table, and some are missing; sequencing was by immunoSEQ multiplex PCR. This sample has a few hundred thousand clones, with 65% found just once. There are 15 residues in the CDR3. The germline V gene encodes CDR1 SGDLS and CDR2 YYNGEE. V was cut by 3 bases and J by 4 bases, with 16 bases left in between. The sample holds many counts of this clone. Its matching antigen is unknown. Sequencing was carried out using memory CD4+ T cells sorted from blood. Subset of the sample: CD45RA-negative fraction. This sequence was found in a man between 25 and 39 years old in good health. V gene TRBV9 combines with J gene TRBJ1-2, with D maybe TRBD1 (6 bases). The CDR3 DNA sequence: TGTGCCAGCAGCGAGAGTGCCAGGGGTGTCTATGGCTACACCTTC. Its translation is CASSESARGVYGYTF.